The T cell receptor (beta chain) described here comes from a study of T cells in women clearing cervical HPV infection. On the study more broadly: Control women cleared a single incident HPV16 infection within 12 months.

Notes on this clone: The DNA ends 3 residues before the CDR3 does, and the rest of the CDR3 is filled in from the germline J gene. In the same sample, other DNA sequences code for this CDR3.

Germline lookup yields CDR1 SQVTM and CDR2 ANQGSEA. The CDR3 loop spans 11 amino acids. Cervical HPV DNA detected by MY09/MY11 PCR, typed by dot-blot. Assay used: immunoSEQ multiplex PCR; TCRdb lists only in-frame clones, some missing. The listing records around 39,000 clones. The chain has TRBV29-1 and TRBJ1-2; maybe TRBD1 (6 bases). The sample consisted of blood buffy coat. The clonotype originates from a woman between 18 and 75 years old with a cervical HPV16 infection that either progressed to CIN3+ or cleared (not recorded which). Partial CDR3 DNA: TGCAGCGTCCCGCTCGGGACAACC. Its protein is CSVPLGTT. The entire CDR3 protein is CSVPLGTTYTF.